The rows below give T cell receptor beta chains drawn from one sample of a study of STAT3 mutations in large granular lymphocyte leukemia. Sequencing was performed with immunoSEQ multiplex PCR; in TCRdb, only in-frame clones are kept and a portion is missing. Of 35,000 to 40,000 clones listed, about 88% were seen once; the top ten hold under 0.55%. The specimen sequenced was PBMCs. Receptor source: a human donor with T large granular lymphocyte leukemia. Some clones in this sample may be carry-over from other donors' samples. The CDR3 runs from the conserved cysteine through the conserved F or W. The D gene is left open where the match is weak. Only some rows state a clone size, as once, few, many or a class for expanded clones.

V gene,CDR3 length,D gene,clone size,J gene,CDR3 protein,CDR3 DNA
TRBV6-5,14,NA,NA,TRBJ2-3,CASRSTGRTDTQYF,TGTGCCAGCAGATCGACAGGACGCACAGATACGCAGTATTTT
TRBV6-5,14,NA,few,TRBJ1-4,CASRRVGSDEKLFF,TGTGCCAGCAGAAGGGTCGGATCGGATGAAAAACTGTTTTTT
TRBV29-1,15,TRBD1,NA,TRBJ2-2,CSVAPGTGMTGELFF,TGCAGCGTAGCCCCCGGGACAGGGATGACCGGGGAGCTGTTTTTT
TRBV5-1,12,TRBD1,NA,TRBJ1-2,CASSRQGDGYTF,TGCGCCAGCTCCCGACAGGGTGATGGCTACACCTTC
TRBV6-5,12,TRBD2,NA,TRBJ2-4,CASSPTSGGQYF,TGTGCCAGCAGCCCCACTAGCGGGGGGCAGTACTTC
TRBV19,15,TRBD2,NA,TRBJ2-5,CASSAMRGGQETQYF,TGTGCCAGTAGTGCGATGCGGGGGGGGCAAGAGACCCAGTACTTC
TRBV5-1,18,TRBD1,NA,TRBJ1-5,CASSLGVRDRGRVQPQHF,TGCGCCAGCAGCTTGGGGGTTAGGGACAGGGGGCGCGTGCAGCCCCAGCATTTT
TRBV13,16,TRBD1,NA,TRBJ1-1,CASSLGYRGLYTEAFF,TGTGCCAGCAGCTTAGGCTACAGGGGGCTGTATACTGAAGCTTTCTTT
TRBV11-2,13,NA,NA,TRBJ1-5,CASSAYSNQPQHF,TGTGCCAGCAGCGCCTATAGCAATCAGCCCCAGCATTTT
TRBV7-9,14,NA,NA,TRBJ2-3,CASSRITSTDTQYF,TGTGCCAGCAGCCGGATTACTAGCACAGATACGCAGTATTTT
TRBV28,11,NA,once,TRBJ1-1,CASSWGGRSFF,TGTGCCAGCAGTTGGGGAGGGAGGTCTTTCTTT
TRBV9,15,NA,NA,TRBJ2-5,CASSVRPTVGETQYF,TGTGCCAGCAGCGTCAGGCCCACGGTTGGGGAGACCCAGTACTTC
TRBV5-1,14,TRBD2,NA,TRBJ2-7,CASSPAPGGYEQYF,TGCGCCAGCAGCCCCGCACCGGGAGGCTACGAGCAGTACTTC
TRBV20-1,11,NA,NA,TRBJ2-1,CSVTSPDEQFF,TGCAGTGTTACAAGTCCGGATGAGCAGTTCTTC
TRBV19,16,TRBD1,NA,TRBJ1-6,CASSIGQGTFDSPLHF,TGTGCCAGTAGTATAGGACAGGGGACGTTCGATTCACCCCTCCACTTT
TRBV5-4,15,NA,NA,TRBJ2-5,CASSHRTVTQETQYF,TGTGCCAGCAGCCATCGGACAGTAACCCAAGAGACCCAGTACTTC
TRBV6-1,16,NA,NA,TRBJ2-7,CASSEAARVRLYEQYF,TGTGCCAGCAGTGAAGCGGCCCGGGTACGGCTCTACGAGCAGTACTTC